The 16 T cell receptor beta chains in this list originate from one sample, sequenced in a study of control samples from healthy donors and cancer patients. The assay was immunoSEQ multiplex PCR, and TCRdb's table has in-frame clones only and misses some. The sample carries 130,000 to 150,000 clones, 85% to 95% recorded once. Sequences were obtained from PBMCs. The receptors derive from a man in his fifties or sixties with colorectal cancer.

J is TRBJ1-5 and V is TRBV5-1; 7 bases are shared with TRBD1. CDR1 and CDR2 from the germline V gene are SGHRS and YFSETQ. The ends lost 3 bases at V and 5 bases at J; junction bases unmatched: 8. This CDR3 has 15 residues. The CDR3 coding sequence is TGCGCCAGCAGCTCAGAGGGGGCCCCCCATCAGCCCCAGCATTTT. Encoded protein: CASSSEGAPHQPQHF. Full variable domain (outside the CDR3, taken from reference TRBV5-1 and TRBJ1-5): KAGVTQTPRYLIKTRGQQVTLSCSPISGHRSVSWYQQTPGQGLQFLFEYFSETQRNKGNFPGRFSGRQFSNSRSEMNVSTLELGDSALYLCASSSEGAPHQPQHFGDGTRLSIL.

This clone appeared a single time. This chain uses TRBV7-2 with TRBJ2-7; 7 nucleotides agree with TRBD1. This CDR3 spans 14 amino acids. J was trimmed by 4 bases and V by 4 bases; bases with no gene match: 7. CDR1 SGHTA and CDR2 FQGNSA come from the germline V gene. In DNA, the CDR3 is TGTGCCAGCAGCTGGGCAGGGGGTTCGTACGAGCAGTACTTC. This codes for CASSWAGGSYEQYF.

The chain employs TRBV19 and TRBJ2-2; D not certain. The CDR3 runs 12 residues. The germline V gene has CDR1 LNHDA and CDR2 SQIVND (reference sequence). V was pared by 5 bases and J by 6 bases, with 7 bases between. The CDR3: CASSASAGELFF. CDR3 coding DNA: TGTGCCAGTAGTGCCAGTGCCGGGGAGCTGTTTTTT.

The chain links TRBV2 to TRBJ2-1; 7 nucleotides align to TRBD2. This CDR3 region has 15 residues. Germline assignment: CDR1 SNHLY and CDR2 FYNNEI. V was clipped by 3 bases and J by 7 bases; unmatched bases: 9. CDR3 in amino acids: CASSDIETSLNEQFF. Here the CDR3 DNA reads TGTGCCAGCAGTGATATAGAGACTAGCTTGAATGAGCAGTTCTTC.

Points on this clone: A read error may produce the germline difference seen at one junction end. This chain uses TRBV12-3 or TRBV12-4 with TRBJ2-1; TRBD2 matches at 11 bases. This CDR3 region has 12 residues. CDR3 nucleotide sequence: TGTGCCAGCAGTCAAATAGCGGGGGGGCCAATCTTC. This codes for CASSQIAGGPIF.

V gene TRBV5-1 combines with J gene TRBJ1-1; weak D call: TRBD1 (6 bases). In germline, CDR1 is SGHRS, CDR2 YFSETQ. Trimming pared 8 bases from V and 0 bases from J, leaving 17 bases between. The CDR3 loop spans 15 amino acids. The CDR3 DNA is TGCGCCAGTACGTTACAGGGAGAGGTGAACACTGAAGCTTTCTTT. Amino acid sequence: CASTLQGEVNTEAFF.

The chain joins TRBV19 to TRBJ2-5; 7 bases fit TRBD1. CDR3 length: 16 amino acids. The germline V gene has CDR1 LNHDA and CDR2 SQIVND (reference sequence). With 6 bases clipped from V and 5 bases from J, the junction kept 15 bases outside the gene matches. The CDR3 DNA is TGTGCCAGTAGCTCATTGACAGGGATTGGTTTCGAGACCCAGTACTTC. It yields the protein CASSSLTGIGFETQYF.

The chain is built from TRBV6-6 and TRBJ2-7, with D maybe TRBD2 (6 bases). The germline V and J ends were trimmed by 2 bases and 2 bases, with 10 bases remaining between them. The CDR3 covers 14 residues. Germline-derived CDR1 and CDR2 are MNHNY and SVGAGI (reference sequence). The CDR3 spells CASSYEASAYEQYF. The CDR3 DNA reads TGTGCCAGCAGTTACGAGGCTAGCGCCTACGAGCAGTACTTC.

The J gene is TRBJ2-1, the V gene TRBV29-1; D is perhaps TRBD2 (5 bases). V lost 7 bases, J lost 6 bases, and 7 bases lay in between. In germline, CDR1 is SQVTM, CDR2 ANQGSEA. The CDR3 totals 10 residues. This chain's CDR3 is CSGELNEQFF. CDR3 bases: TGCAGCGGGGAGCTCAATGAGCAGTTCTTC.

The V and J genes are TRBV15 and TRBJ2-1, with D tentatively TRBD1 (5 bases). V was cut by 2 bases and J by 0 bases, with 14 bases left in between. The CDR3 is 17 amino acids. CDR1 is LNHNV and CDR2 is YYDKDF in the germline V gene (reference sequence). In DNA, the CDR3 is TGTGCCACCAGCAGATCAGACAGTCCTAGCTCCTACAATGAGCAGTTCTTC. This translates into CATSRSDSPSSYNEQFF.

The chain has TRBV5-4 and TRBJ1-6; a possible D gene is TRBD1 (6 bases). The CDR3 is 13 residues long. CDR1 and CDR2 from the germline V gene are SGHNT and YYREEE (reference sequence). Trimming left V 3 bases short and J 9 bases short, with 10 bases between. The CDR3 DNA follows: TGTGCCAGCAGCTCCCAGACAGGTTCACCCCTCCACTTT. Amino acids: CASSSQTGSPLHF.

The chain recombines TRBV7-2 with TRBJ2-3; tentative D call: TRBD2 (5 bases). Trimming removed 4 bases from V and 1 base from J, with 9 bases in between. Germline V CDR1 and CDR2: SGHTA, FQGNSA. CDR3 size: 14 residues. The CDR3 sequence is CASSSELGTDTQYF. The CDR3 bases are TGTGCCAGCAGCTCCGAACTAGGCACAGATACGCAGTATTTT.

This clone was found once. This sequence joins TRBV5-1 and TRBJ1-5; possible D gene TRBD1, 5 bases. The CDR3 consists of 14 residues. Germline CDR1 is SGHRS and CDR2 is YFSETQ. The V and J ends lost 0 bases and 5 bases respectively, with 9 bases between them. The CDR3 protein is CASSLGTTDQPQHF. In DNA form, the CDR3 reads TGCGCCAGCAGCTTGGGGACAACGGATCAGCCCCAGCATTTT.

V and J are TRBV30 and TRBJ1-5, with D unclear. Between the trimmed V and J ends, which lost 0 bases and 4 bases, there was a span of 7 bases. Germline CDR1 and CDR2: GTSNPN and SVGIG (reference sequence). The CDR3 runs 13 residues. CDR3 in DNA: TGTGCCTGGAGTGTAAACGGGAATCAGCCCCAGCATTTT. This codes for CAWSVNGNQPQHF.

The chain combines TRBV4-1 with TRBJ1-1, with a possible D match to TRBD1 (6 bases). In germline, CDR1 is MGHRA, CDR2 YSYEKL. CDR3 length equals 18 residues. Trimming took off 0 bases at V and 0 bases at J, with 17 bases between the two ends. In DNA form, the CDR3 reads TGCGCCAGCAGCCAAGAAAGTTTCGGGACATACATGAACACTGAAGCTTTCTTT. Translating gives CASSQESFGTYMNTEAFF.

In its sample, this clone was seen once. The V call is TRBV5-6, the J call TRBJ1-4, with TRBD1 matching 8 bases. CDR3 size: 14 residues. Germline V gene sequence: CDR1 SGHDT, CDR2 YYEEEE. J was trimmed by 8 bases and V by 4 bases; bases with no gene match: 7. The DNA for the CDR3 is TGTGCCAGCAGCGCCACAGGGGGTCAGGAAAAACTGTTTTTT. This codes for CASSATGGQEKLFF.